This is a list of T cell receptor beta chains from one sample in a study of blood T cell repertoires in COVID-19. Data came from immunoSEQ multiplex PCR; TCRdb stores just in-frame clones and leaves some out. The data contain about 280,000 clones, 85% to 90% of them singletons. Material: peripheral blood. The receptors were gathered from a human donor in a cohort sampled during active COVID-19. CDR3s include the opening cysteine and the closing phenylalanine or tryptophan. Each record gives: D gene, clone size, V gene, J gene, CDR3 DNA, CDR3 protein. The D gene is left open where the match is weak. For some rows the clone size is stated as once, few or many, or as a class when expanded; others skip it.

>NA|NA|TRBV10-2|TRBJ2-2
TGCGCCAGCGCGGGACAGTCGAACACCGGGGAGCTGTTTTTT
CASAGQSNTGELFF
>TRBD2|NA|TRBV18|TRBJ2-1
TGTGCCAGCTCACGTCAGTTTGCGGGAGCCTCCTACAATGAGCAGTTCTTC
CASSRQFAGASYNEQFF
>NA|once|TRBV28|TRBJ1-2
TGTGCCAGCAGTTTTGGGGGGGTGGGAACCTATGGCTACACCTTC
CASSFGGVGTYGYTF
>NA|NA|TRBV7-9|TRBJ2-1
TGTGCCAGCAGGAACACAACTAGAAGCAATGAGCAGTTCTTC
CASRNTTRSNEQFF
>NA|NA|TRBV7-8|TRBJ1-3
TGTGCCAGCAGCCCGGGGGGCGCCGCCGGTGTCACCATATATTTT
CASSPGGAAGVTIYF
>NA|NA|TRBV18|TRBJ1-6
TGTGCCAGCTCACCAGGACAAGATTCACCCCTCCACTTT
CASSPGQDSPLHF
>NA|once|TRBV10-3|TRBJ1-2
TGTGCCATCAGTGAGCCCGGTTCTGGCTACACCTTC
CAISEPGSGYTF
>NA|NA|TRBV4-2|TRBJ2-3
TGTGCCAGCAGCCAGGGGGCGGGGGACACAGATACGCAGTATTTT
CASSQGAGDTDTQYF
>TRBD2|NA|TRBV7-2|TRBJ2-3
TGTGCCAGCGGGAGGGCGACTAGCGGGAGAGGAGATACGCAGTATTTT
CASGRATSGRGDTQYF
>NA|NA|TRBV6-2/TRBV6-3|TRBJ1-4
TGTGCCAGCAGTTACCCGGAGGATTTAAATGAAAAACTGTTTTTT
CASSYPEDLNEKLFF
>NA|NA|TRBV27|TRBJ1-1
TGTGCCAGCAGTTTATTGGACTCCCCGAACACTGAAGCTTTCTTT
CASSLLDSPNTEAFF
>TRBD1|NA|TRBV15|TRBJ1-2
TGTGCCACCAGCCGGGACAGGGTGAACTATGGCTACACCTTC
CATSRDRVNYGYTF
>TRBD1|NA|TRBV30|TRBJ1-1
TGTGCCTGCAAGGGACAGCTGAACACTGAAGCTTTCTTT
CACKGQLNTEAFF
>TRBD2|once|TRBV10-3|TRBJ2-1
TGTGCCATCAGTGATTATCTAGCGGGACACAATGAGCAGTTCTTC
CAISDYLAGHNEQFF
>TRBD1|NA|TRBV19|TRBJ2-1
TGTGCCAGTAGACTCGACAGGGTACCCTACAATGAGCAGTTCTTC
CASRLDRVPYNEQFF
>NA|once|TRBV28|TRBJ2-1
TGTGCCAGCAGTCTCCCAGGGAACGATGAGCAGTTCTTC
CASSLPGNDEQFF
>NA|NA|TRBV4-2|TRBJ2-1
TGTGCCAGCAGCCGGCGGGGTGACGCGAGCTCCTACAATGAGCAGTTCTTC
CASSRRGDASSYNEQFF
>NA|NA|TRBV4-1|TRBJ2-1
TGCGCCAGCAGCTGGACTGCTAGCTCCTACAATGAGCAGTTCTTC
CASSWTASSYNEQFF
>TRBD2|NA|TRBV15|TRBJ2-1
TGTGCCACCAGCAACAGCAGGACTAGCGGGCCAGATGAGCAGTTCTTC
CATSNSRTSGPDEQFF
>NA|NA|TRBV4-3|TRBJ1-2
TGCGCCAGCAGCCAAGATTTTCAAAGGCTAGCTAACTATGGCTACACCTTC
CASSQDFQRLANYGYTF
>TRBD1|NA|TRBV19|TRBJ2-1
TGTGCCAGTAGTAAGGACAGGGCATACAATGAGCAGTTCTTC
CASSKDRAYNEQFF
>TRBD1|NA|TRBV29-1|TRBJ1-2
TGCAGCGCCGGACAGGGTGGCTACACCTTC
CSAGQGGYTF